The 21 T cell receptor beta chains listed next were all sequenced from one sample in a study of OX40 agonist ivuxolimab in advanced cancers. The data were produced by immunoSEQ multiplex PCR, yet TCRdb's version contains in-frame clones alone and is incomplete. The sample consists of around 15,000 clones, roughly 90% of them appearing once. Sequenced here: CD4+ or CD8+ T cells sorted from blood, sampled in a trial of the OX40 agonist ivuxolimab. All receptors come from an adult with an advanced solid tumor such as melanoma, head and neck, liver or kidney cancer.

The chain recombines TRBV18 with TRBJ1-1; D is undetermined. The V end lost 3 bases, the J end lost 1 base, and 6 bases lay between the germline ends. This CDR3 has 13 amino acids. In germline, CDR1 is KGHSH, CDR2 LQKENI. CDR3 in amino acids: CASSPQGNTEAFF. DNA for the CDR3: TGTGCCAGCTCACCTCAAGGGAACACTGAAGCTTTCTTT. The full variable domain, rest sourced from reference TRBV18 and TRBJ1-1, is NAGVMQNPRHLVRRRGQEARLRCSPMKGHSHVYWYRQLPEEGLKFMVYLQKENIIDESGMPKERFSAEFPKEGPSILRIQQVVRGDSAAYFCASSPQGNTEAFFGQGTRLTVV.

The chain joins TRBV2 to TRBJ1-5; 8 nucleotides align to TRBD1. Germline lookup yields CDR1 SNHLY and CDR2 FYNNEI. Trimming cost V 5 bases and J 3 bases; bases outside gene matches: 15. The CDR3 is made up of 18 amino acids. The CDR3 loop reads CASSQRTGRFLNNQPQHF. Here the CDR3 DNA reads TGTGCCAGCAGTCAGCGGACAGGGCGCTTCTTGAACAATCAGCCCCAGCATTTT. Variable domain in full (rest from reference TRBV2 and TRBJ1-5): EPEVTQTPSHQVTQMGQEVILRCVPISNHLYFYWYRQILGQKVEFLVSFYNNEISEKSEIFDDQFSVERPDGSNFTLKIRSTKLEDSAMYFCASSQRTGRFLNNQPQHFGDGTRLSIL.

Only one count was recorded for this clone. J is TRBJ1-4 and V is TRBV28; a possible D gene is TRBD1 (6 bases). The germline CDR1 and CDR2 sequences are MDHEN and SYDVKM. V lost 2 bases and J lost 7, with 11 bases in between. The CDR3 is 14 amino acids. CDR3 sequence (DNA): TGTGCCAGCAGTTTAGGGGGCCTAAGTGAAAAACTGTTTTTT. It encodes CASSLGGLSEKLFF.

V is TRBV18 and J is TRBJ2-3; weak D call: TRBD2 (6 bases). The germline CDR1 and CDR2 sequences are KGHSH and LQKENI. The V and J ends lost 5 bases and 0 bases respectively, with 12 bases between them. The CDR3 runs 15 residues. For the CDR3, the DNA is TGTGCCAGCTCATCCCTAGCGTCTAGCACAGATACGCAGTATTTT. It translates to CASSSLASSTDTQYF.

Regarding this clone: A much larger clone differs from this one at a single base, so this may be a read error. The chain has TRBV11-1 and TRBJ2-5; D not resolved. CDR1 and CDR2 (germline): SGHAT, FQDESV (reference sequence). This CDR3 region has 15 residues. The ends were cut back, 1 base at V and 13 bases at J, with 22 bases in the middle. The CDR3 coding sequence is TGTGCCAGCAGCTTAGGCGGTTCCCTCGCCTACGAGCGGTACTTC. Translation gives CASSLGGSLAYERYF.

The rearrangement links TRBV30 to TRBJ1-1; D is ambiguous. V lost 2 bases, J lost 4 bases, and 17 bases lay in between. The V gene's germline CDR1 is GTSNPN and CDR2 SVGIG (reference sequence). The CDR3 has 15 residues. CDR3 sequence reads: CAWSHSLGLVTEAFF. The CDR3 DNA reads TGTGCCTGGAGTCACTCACTCGGGTTGGTCACTGAAGCTTTCTTT.

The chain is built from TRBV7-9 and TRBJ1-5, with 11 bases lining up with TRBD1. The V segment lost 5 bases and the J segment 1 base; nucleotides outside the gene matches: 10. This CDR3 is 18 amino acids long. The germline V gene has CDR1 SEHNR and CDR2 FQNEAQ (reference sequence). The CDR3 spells CASSAAGTGGTSNQPQHF. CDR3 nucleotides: TGTGCCAGCAGCGCCGCCGGGACAGGGGGTACGAGCAATCAGCCCCAGCATTTT.

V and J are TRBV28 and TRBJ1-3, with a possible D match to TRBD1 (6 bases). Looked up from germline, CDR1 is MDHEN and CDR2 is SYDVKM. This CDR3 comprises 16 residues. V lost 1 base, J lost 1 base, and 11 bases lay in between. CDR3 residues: CASSLYQGKSGNTIYF. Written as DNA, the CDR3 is TGTGCCAGCAGTTTATACCAGGGGAAGTCTGGAAACACCATATATTTT.

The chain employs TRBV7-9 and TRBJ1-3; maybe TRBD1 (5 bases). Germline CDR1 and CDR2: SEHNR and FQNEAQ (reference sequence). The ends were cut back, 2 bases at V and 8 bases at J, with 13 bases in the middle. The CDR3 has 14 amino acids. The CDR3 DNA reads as TGTGCCAGCAGCTTAATGGCAGGGTGGGACACCATATATTTT. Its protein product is CASSLMAGWDTIYF.

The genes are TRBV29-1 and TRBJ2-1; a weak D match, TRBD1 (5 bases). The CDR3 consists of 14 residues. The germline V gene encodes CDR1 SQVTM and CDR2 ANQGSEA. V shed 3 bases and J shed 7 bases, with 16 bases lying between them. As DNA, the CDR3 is TGCAGCGTTGATAAGGGGTATCAACGAAATGAGCAGTTCTTC. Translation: CSVDKGYQRNEQFF.

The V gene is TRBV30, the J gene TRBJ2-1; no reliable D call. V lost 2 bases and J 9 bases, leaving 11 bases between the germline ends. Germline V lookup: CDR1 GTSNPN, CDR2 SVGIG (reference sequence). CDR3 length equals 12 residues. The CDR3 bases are TGTGCCTGGAGTCCGTCCTACCTTGAGCAGTTCTTC. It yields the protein CAWSPSYLEQFF.

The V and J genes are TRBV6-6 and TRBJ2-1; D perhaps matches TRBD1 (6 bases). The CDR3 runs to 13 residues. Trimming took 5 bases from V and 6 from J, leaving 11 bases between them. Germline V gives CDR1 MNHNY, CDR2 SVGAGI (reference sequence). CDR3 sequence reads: CASSSGQSNEQFF. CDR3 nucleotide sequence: TGTGCCAGCAGTAGTGGACAGTCCAATGAGCAGTTCTTC.

In nucleotides, the CDR3 is TGTGCCAGCAGCTGGGGGCCGACAGGTTTAACGGAGCAGTACTTC. Encoded protein: CASSWGPTGLTEQYF. The chain carries TRBV5-6 and TRBJ2-7; tentative D call: TRBD1 (6 bases). Looked up from germline, CDR1 is SGHDT and CDR2 is YYEEEE. This CDR3 contains 15 residues. Deletions cut 3 bases from V and 7 bases from J, with 20 bases between.

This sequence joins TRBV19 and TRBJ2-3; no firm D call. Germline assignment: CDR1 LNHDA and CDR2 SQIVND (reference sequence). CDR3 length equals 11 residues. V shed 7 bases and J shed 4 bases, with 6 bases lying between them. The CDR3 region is CASTLADTQYF. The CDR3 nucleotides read TGTGCCAGTACCCTAGCAGATACGCAGTATTTT.

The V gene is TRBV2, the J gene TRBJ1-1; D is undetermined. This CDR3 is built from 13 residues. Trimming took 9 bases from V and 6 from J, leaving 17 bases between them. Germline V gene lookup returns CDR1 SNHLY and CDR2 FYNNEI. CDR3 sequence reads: CASRLTELAEAFF. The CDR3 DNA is TGTGCCAGTCGACTTACAGAGTTAGCTGAAGCTTTCTTT.

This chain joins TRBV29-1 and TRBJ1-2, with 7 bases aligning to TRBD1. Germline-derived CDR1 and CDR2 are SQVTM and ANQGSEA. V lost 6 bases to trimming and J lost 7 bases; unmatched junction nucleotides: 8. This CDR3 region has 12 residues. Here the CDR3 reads CSVDNRGGGYTF. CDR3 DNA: TGCAGCGTGGACAACAGGGGTGGTGGCTACACCTTC.

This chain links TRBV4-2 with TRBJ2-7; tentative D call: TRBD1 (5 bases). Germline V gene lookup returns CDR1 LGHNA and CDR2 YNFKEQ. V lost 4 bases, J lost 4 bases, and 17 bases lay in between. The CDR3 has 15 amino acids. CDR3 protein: CASSPGRGAGYEQYF. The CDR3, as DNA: TGTGCCAGCAGCCCCGGAAGGGGCGCAGGATACGAGCAGTACTTC.

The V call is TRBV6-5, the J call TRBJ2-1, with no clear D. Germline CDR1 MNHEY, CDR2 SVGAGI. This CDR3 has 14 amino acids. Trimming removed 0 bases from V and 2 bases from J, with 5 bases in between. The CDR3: CASSYSQTYNEQFF. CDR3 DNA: TGTGCCAGCAGTTACTCCCAAACCTACAATGAGCAGTTCTTC.

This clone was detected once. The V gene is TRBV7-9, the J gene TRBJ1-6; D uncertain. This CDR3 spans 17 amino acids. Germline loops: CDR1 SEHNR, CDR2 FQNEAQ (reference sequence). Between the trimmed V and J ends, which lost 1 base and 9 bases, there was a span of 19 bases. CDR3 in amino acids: CASSLEEVSERFSPLHF. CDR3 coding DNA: TGTGCCAGCAGCTTAGAGGAGGTCAGCGAGAGGTTTTCACCCCTCCACTTT.

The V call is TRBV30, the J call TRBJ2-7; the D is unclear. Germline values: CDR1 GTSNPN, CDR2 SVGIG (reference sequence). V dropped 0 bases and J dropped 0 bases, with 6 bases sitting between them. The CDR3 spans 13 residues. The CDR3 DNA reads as TGTGCCTGGAGTGTGAGGCGCTCCTACGAGCAGTACTTC. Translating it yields CAWSVRRSYEQYF.

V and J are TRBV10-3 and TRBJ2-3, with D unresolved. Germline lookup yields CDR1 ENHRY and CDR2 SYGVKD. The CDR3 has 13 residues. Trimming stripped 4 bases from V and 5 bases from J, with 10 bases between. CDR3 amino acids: CAISGGDGDTQYF. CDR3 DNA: TGTGCCATCAGTGGAGGAGATGGAGATACGCAGTATTTT.